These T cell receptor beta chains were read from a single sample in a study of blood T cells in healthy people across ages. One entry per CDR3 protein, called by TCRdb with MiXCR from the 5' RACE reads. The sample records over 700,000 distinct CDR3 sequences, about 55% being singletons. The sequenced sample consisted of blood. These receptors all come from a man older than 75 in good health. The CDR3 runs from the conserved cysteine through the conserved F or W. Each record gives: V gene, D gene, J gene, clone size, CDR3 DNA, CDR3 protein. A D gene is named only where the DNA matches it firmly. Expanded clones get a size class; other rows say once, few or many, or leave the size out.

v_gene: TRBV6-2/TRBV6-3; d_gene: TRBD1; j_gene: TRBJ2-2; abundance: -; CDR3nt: TGTGCCAGCAGGCAGGGGGTGAGGACCGGGGAGCTGTTTTTT; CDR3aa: CASRQGVRTGELFF
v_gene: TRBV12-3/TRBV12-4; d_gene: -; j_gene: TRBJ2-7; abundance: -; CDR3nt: TGTGCCAGCAGGACTAGGGCCTCCTCCGAGCAGTACTTC; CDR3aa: CASRTRASSEQYF
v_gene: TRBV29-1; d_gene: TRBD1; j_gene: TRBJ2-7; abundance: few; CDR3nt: TGCAGCGTTGATGTGGGTCGACAGGGAGAGAGCGGAGGCTACTACGAGCAGTACTTC; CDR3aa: CSVDVGRQGESGGYYEQYF
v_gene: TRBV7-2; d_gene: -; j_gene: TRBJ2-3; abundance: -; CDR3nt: TGTGCCAGCAGCGTCGAGATGTTCGGTACGCAGTATTTT; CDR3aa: CASSVEMFGTQYF
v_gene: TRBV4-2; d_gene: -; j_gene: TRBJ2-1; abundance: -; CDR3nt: TGTGCCAGCAGCCAAGATCGCGGTAGCGGAGAGCAGTTCTTC; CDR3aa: CASSQDRGSGEQFF
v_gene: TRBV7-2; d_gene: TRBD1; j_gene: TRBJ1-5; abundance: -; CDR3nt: TGTGCCAGCAGCTTAGCTGGGACAGCATCGAGTGCTCAGCCCCAGCATTTT; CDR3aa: CASSLAGTASSAQPQHF
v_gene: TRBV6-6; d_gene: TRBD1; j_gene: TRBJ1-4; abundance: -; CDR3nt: TGTGCCAGCAGTTGGGCCTCACAGGGGGCTCGGGAAAAACTGTTTTTT; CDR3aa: CASSWASQGAREKLFF
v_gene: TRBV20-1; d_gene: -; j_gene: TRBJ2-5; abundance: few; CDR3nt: TGCAGTGCTAGCGCGGCCTCTGGGGAGCAGTACTTC; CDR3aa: CSASAASGEQYF
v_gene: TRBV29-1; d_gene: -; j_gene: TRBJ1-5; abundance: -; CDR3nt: TGCAGCGTTGGGCCGCCCCAGCATTTT; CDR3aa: CSVGPPQHF
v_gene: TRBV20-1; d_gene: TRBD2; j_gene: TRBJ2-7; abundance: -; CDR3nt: TGCAGTGCTAGACTAGCGGGAGGCTCCTGCGAGCAGTACTTC; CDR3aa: CSARLAGGSCEQYF
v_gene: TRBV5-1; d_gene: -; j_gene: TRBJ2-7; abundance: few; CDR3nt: TGCGCCAGCAGCCCGGCCGGGGGAACCCCCTACGAGCAGTACTTC; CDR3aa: CASSPAGGTPYEQYF
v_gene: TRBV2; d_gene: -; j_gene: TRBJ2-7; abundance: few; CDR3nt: TGTGCCAGCAGGGTCTACGAGCAGTACTTC; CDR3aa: CASRVYEQYF
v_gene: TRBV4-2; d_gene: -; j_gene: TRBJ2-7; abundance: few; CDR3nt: TGTGCCAGCAGGGGTGGCGGGGCGCCCTACGAGCAGTACTTC; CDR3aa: CASRGGGAPYEQYF
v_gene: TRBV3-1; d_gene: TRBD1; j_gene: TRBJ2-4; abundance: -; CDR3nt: TGTGCCAGTCGGGACAGTCTAAACATTCAGTACTTC; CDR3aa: CASRDSLNIQYF
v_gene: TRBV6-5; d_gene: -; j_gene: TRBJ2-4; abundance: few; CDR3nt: TGTGCCAGCAAGATCTCCGGAGCCAAAAACATTCAGTACTTC; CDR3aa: CASKISGAKNIQYF
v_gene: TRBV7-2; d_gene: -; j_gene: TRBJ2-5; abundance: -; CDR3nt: TGTGCCAGCAGCTTAGGGACCTCGACGAGAAGCCTCAATGAGCAGTACTTC; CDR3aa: CASSLGTSTRSLNEQYF
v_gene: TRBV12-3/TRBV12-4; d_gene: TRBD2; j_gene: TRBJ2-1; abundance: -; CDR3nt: TGTGCCAGCAGTATTCGGACTAGCGGGGCTAACAATGAGCAGTTCTTC; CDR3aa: CASSIRTSGANNEQFF
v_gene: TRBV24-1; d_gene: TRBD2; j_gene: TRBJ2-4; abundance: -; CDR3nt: TGTGCCACCAGTGAGACGACCCCGGGAGGCAAAAACATTCAGTACTTC; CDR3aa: CATSETTPGGKNIQYF
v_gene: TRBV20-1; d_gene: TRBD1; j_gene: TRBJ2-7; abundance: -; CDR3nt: TGCAGTGCTAGGCTTACAACCGGGACAGGGTTCGCCCACGAGCAGTACTTC; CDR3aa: CSARLTTGTGFAHEQYF
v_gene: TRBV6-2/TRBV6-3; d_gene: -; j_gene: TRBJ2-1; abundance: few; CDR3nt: TGTGCCAGTTCTCGGCGAAATGAGCAGTTCTTC; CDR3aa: CASSRRNEQFF
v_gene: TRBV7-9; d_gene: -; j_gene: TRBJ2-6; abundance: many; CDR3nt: TGCGCCAGCAGTGGAGGGGCCAACGTCCTGACTTTC; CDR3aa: CASSGGANVLTF
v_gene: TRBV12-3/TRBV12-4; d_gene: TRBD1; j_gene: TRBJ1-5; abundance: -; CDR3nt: TGTGCCAGCAGTTCCGGACAGGGTGTGGGCAATCAGCCCCAGCATTTT; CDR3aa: CASSSGQGVGNQPQHF
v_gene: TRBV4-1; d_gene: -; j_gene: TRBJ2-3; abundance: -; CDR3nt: TGCGCCAGCAGCCGGGGGACCGAAAGATACGCGTATTTT; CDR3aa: CASSRGTERYAYF
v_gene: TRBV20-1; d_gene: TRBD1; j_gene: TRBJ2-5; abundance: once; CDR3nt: TGTAGTGCTCAGACAGGGGGGGCTCAAGAGACCCAGTACTTC; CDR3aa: CSAQTGGAQETQYF
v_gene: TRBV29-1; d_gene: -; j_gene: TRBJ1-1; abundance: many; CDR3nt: TGCAGCGTTGAAAAAAACAGGGCCACTGAAGCTTTCTTT; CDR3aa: CSVEKNRATEAFF
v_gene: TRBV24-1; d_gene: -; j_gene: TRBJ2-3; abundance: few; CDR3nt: TGTGCCACCAGTGATAGCGGGAGCACAGATACGCAGTATTTT; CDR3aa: CATSDSGSTDTQYF
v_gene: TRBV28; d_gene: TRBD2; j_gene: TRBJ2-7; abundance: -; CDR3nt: TGTGCCAGCAGTCCAAATGGGCTAGCGGGACCTCATGGGAATGAGCAGTACTTC; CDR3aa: CASSPNGLAGPHGNEQYF
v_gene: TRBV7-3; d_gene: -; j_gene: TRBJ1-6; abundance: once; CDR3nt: TGTGCCAGCAGCTCTGGGGGCCCGGTGAATTCACCCCTCCACTTT; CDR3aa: CASSSGGPVNSPLHF
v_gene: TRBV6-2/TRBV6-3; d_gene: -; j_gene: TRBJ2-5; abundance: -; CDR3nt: TGTGCCAGCAGTTACTCCACAGGGCACCTGCGACCTGGGAACAATGAGCAGTACTTC; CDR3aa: CASSYSTGHLRPGNNEQYF
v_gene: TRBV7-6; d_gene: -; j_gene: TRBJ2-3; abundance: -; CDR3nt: TGTGCCAGCAGCTCGAGAGGGGGAATTAGCACAGATACGCAGTATTTT; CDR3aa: CASSSRGGISTDTQYF
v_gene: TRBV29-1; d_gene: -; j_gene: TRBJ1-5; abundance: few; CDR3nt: TGCAGCACCAGGACAGATAGCAATCAGCCCCAGCATTTT; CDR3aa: CSTRTDSNQPQHF